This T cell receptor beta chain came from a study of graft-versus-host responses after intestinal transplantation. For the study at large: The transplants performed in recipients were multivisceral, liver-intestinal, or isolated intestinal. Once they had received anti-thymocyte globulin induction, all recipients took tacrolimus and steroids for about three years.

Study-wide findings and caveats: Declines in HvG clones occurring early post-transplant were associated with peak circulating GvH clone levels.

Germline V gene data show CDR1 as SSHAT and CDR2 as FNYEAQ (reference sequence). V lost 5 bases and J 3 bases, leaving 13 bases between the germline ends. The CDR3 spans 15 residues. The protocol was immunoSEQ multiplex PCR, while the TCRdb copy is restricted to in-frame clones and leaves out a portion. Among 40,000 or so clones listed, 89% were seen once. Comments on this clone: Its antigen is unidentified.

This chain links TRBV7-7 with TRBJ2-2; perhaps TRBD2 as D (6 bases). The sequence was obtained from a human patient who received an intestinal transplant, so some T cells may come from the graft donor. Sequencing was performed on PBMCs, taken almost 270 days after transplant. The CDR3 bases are TGTGCCAGCAGCCCCTCCATAGCGGACACCGGGGAGCTGTTTTTT. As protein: CASSPSIADTGELFF.